This record covers a single T cell receptor beta chain. This record comes from a study of blood T cell repertoires in COVID-19. Study details: The analysed material was cDNA or gDNA that came from T cells, B-cell-depleted T cells, or PBMCs.

Source study methods: Amplification of reference gene primers was used by the study to estimate nucleated cell counts. Libraries were prepared by immunoSEQ multiplex PCR; TCRdb keeps only in-frame clonotypes and omits some of them. That table gives V, J and clone size, and the DNA gave D and trimming. The sample holds around 160,000 clones, 87% seen once. J lost 5 bases, V lost 6 bases, and 11 bases had no gene match. There are 14 residues in the CDR3. The V gene's germline CDR1 is SQVTM and CDR2 ANQGSEA. The TCR sequence derives from an elderly man with acute or convalescent COVID-19. The rearrangement links TRBV29-1 to TRBJ2-5; 8 bases fit TRBD2. Sequenced input: peripheral blood. The CDR3 DNA reads as TGCAGCGTCTGGTCCGGGAGGGCCGGGGAGACCCAGTACTTC. Translating it yields CSVWSGRAGETQYF.